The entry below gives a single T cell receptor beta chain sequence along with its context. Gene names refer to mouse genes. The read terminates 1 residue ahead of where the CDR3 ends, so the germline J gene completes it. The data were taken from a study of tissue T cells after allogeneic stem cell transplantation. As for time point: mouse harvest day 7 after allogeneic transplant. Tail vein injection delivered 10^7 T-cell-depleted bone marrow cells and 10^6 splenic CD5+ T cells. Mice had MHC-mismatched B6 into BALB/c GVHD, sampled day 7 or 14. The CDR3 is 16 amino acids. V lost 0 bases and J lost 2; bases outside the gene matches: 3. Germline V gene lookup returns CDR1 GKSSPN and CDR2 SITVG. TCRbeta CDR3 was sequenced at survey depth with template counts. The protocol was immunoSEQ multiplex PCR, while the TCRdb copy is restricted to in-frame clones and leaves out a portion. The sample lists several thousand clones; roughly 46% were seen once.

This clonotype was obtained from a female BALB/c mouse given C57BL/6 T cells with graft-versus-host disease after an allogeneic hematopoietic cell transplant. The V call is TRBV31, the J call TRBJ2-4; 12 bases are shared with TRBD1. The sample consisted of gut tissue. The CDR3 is CAWSLGTGGFQNTLYF. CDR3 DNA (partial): TGTGCCTGGAGTCTGGGGACAGGGGGCTTTCAAAACACCTTGTAC.